The sequence of this T cell receptor (beta chain) was determined in a study of T cell responses to AZD1222 COVID-19 vaccine (dated by TCRdb to the early 2020s). As for the study more broadly: A total of 230 to 250 trial participants underwent TCR sequencing, of whom some 210 received two doses of AZD1222 and some 26 received two doses of the MenACWY control vaccine. Trial participants were enrolled by age into 18-55, 56-69 and 70-plus year subgroups, with approximately 150, 30 and 60 TCR-sequenced participants respectively. Study-level results and caveats: Nearly half of unique spike-specific TCRs reportedly recognized epitopes outside regions mutated in the B.1.351 and B.1.1.7 variants. The whole spike protein was spanned by vaccine-associated CD4 TCRs, and dominant responses were seen in regions 160-218 and 743-854. In the small 56-69-year group, the increase in depth fell short of significance, most likely because of low power. Conclusions about previously exposed vaccinees were limited because only a handful of AZD1222 recipients were SARS-CoV-2 seropositive at baseline. After two AZD1222 doses, spike-specific TCR breadth and depth were significantly higher than at day 0 and than in MenACWY recipients. Because no day 14 peak-response samples were available, repertoires were characterized only after the peak T cell response. Participants were mostly white British and included more females than males, and it was suggested by the authors that clonal diversity may have been underestimated.

The CDR3 regions of human TCRbeta chains were analyzed by immunosequencing. In the source study's methods: TCRs in the repertoires were matched against a reference library of SARS-CoV-2-specific TCRs that had been generated with the MIRA antigen-specificity platform. Breadth was defined as the fraction of unique TCRs that were SARS-CoV-2-associated. Depth was defined as the fraction of total T cells that were SARS-CoV-2-associated. Using the MIRA data, every spike-specific TCR was mapped to the spike region that the TCR reacted to and assigned to either a CD4 or a CD8 class. Log10-transformed breadth and depth values were compared by one-way ANOVA with Sidak's multiple comparisons tests. Drawn from immuneACCESS, this table holds only the in-frame rearrangements with V and J called that TCRdb kept. Clones are partly lost; checked studies trace under half to an unresolved V gene and leave the rest unexplained. V and J calls and clone size follow that table, whereas D and trimming were derived from the DNA. This sample holds roughly 150,000 clones; 90% were observed only once. The top ten hold approximately 1.5% of the sample.

From the germline V gene, CDR1 is SNHLY and CDR2 is FYNNEI. The CDR3 has 11 amino acids, counting the end cysteine and phenylalanine. Only the CDR3 portion is preserved as DNA: 33 bases, with reading frame beginning at the first base. V sheds 6 bases and J sheds 4 bases, leaving 7 bases between their ends. This clone occurred once. Its recognized antigen is unknown. It has no much larger one-base neighbor in the sample; base qualities were not kept. The sample's time point label, in plain terms: about 28 days (+/-7) after the second vaccine dose. Because spike-specific TCR depth and breadth did not differ between the two schedules, AZD1222 recipients who got a second dose at roughly 4 weeks were pooled with those who got a second dose at roughly 12 weeks. Vaccinee samples were obtained from the UK trials COV001 and COV002, which included a single-blind randomized controlled phase 2/3 trial of AZD1222 (ChAdOx1 nCoV-19) in healthy adults. For TCRbeta chain sequencing, PBMC samples were collected from trial participants at day 0 and at day 28 after the second dose.

Sequencing was performed on peripheral blood, taken 28 days after the second AZD1222 dose. This receptor was identified in an adult who received the AZD1222 COVID-19 vaccine. Here the chain combines TRBV2 and TRBJ2-7; a confident D gene designation cannot be given. The DNA is TGTGCCAGCAGGATTTTTTACGAGCAGTACTTC. Its translation reads: CASRIFYEQYF.